This is a list of T cell receptor beta chains from one sample in a study of CD8 T cells in Susac syndrome. From the immunoSEQ multiplex PCR reads, TCRdb called clonotypes with MiXCR, one entry per CDR3 protein. The sample includes 120,000 to 150,000 distinct CDR3 sequences, roughly 94% of them seen just once. Sequenced material: CD4+ T cells from PBMCs. These receptors were collected from a human donor in good health. Both conserved end residues are part of each CDR3. A D gene is named only where the DNA matches it firmly. Clone size is stated in some rows and not others, as once, few, many or a class when expanded.

j_call v_call d_call clone_size cdr3_aa cdr3_nt
TRBJ2-1 TRBV20-1 TRBD2 NA CSARLHHRSGRPRDEQFF TGCAGTGCTAGACTCCACCATCGTAGCGGGAGGCCCAGGGATGAGCAGTTCTTC
TRBJ1-2 TRBV15 TRBD1 NA CATSREQGAGGYTF TGTGCCACCAGCAGAGAACAGGGGGCGGGCGGCTACACCTTC
TRBJ2-1 TRBV5-4 TRBD2 NA CASSPGAGGPSEQFF TGTGCCAGCAGCCCAGGAGCGGGAGGGCCAAGTGAGCAGTTCTTC
TRBJ1-2 TRBV5-6 NA NA CASSPQVNYGYTF TGTGCCAGCAGCCCCCAGGTTAACTATGGCTACACCTTC
TRBJ1-1 TRBV5-1 TRBD1 NA CASSPNTGANTEAFF TGCGCCAGCAGCCCTAACACAGGGGCGAACACTGAAGCTTTCTTT
TRBJ2-2 TRBV20-1 TRBD2 NA CSARESGRVTGELFF TGCAGTGCTAGAGAGAGCGGGAGGGTCACCGGGGAGCTGTTTTTT
TRBJ2-5 TRBV6-2/TRBV6-3 TRBD1 NA CASSSSTTGKETQYF TGTGCCAGCAGTTCAAGCACGACAGGGAAGGAGACCCAGTACTTC
TRBJ2-4 TRBV12-3/TRBV12-4 TRBD2 once CASSPGGPEIQYF TGTGCCAGCAGTCCGGGAGGGCCGGAAATTCAGTACTTC
TRBJ2-7 TRBV6-2/TRBV6-3 TRBD2 NA CASSLGRLAADYEQYF TGTGCCAGCAGTTTAGGACGACTAGCGGCGGACTACGAGCAGTACTTC
TRBJ2-3 TRBV3-1 TRBD2 NA CASSAGAPDTQYF TGTGCCAGCTCGGCGGGAGCCCCAGATACGCAGTATTTT
TRBJ1-2 TRBV20-1 NA NA CSARNSAQGANYGYTF TGCAGTGCTAGAAACTCCGCACAGGGAGCTAACTATGGCTACACCTTC
TRBJ1-1 TRBV30 TRBD1 NA CAWSRGQGENTEAFF TGTGCCTGGAGTAGGGGACAGGGGGAGAACACTGAAGCTTTCTTT
TRBJ1-4 TRBV20-1 TRBD1 once CSARSGQGGKLFF TGCAGTGCCCGCTCCGGACAGGGTGGAAAACTGTTTTTT
TRBJ2-1 TRBV29-1 TRBD2 NA CSVEGGLGLYEQFF TGCAGCGTTGAGGGGGGACTAGGCCTTTATGAGCAGTTCTTC
TRBJ2-7 TRBV2 NA few CASSGISYEQYF TGTGCCAGCAGTGGCATCTCCTACGAGCAGTACTTC
TRBJ2-7 TRBV25-1 NA NA CASSEPGMSSYEQYF TGTGCCAGCAGTGAACCGGGGATGAGCTCCTACGAGCAGTACTTC
TRBJ1-3 TRBV5-6 NA NA CASSLGFDPGNTIYF TGTGCCAGCAGCTTGGGGTTCGACCCTGGAAACACCATATATTTT
TRBJ2-3 TRBV6-1 TRBD1 NA CASSPLEILTGAGTDTQYF TGTGCCAGCAGTCCCCTCGAGATTTTGACAGGGGCCGGCACAGATACGCAGTATTTT
TRBJ1-1 TRBV5-1 TRBD1 NA CASSLEGASFF TGCGCCAGCAGCTTGGAGGGGGCGTCTTTCTTT
TRBJ2-7 TRBV18 NA NA CASSRAATLEQYF TGTGCCAGCTCCCGGGCTGCTACCCTCGAGCAGTACTTC